This T cell receptor beta chain was recovered during a study of shared clonotypes between healthy human individuals. Study context: Plates per donor: three CD4 naive, three CD4 memory, two CD8 naive, one CD8 memory.

Among the donors, all were Caucasian adults who lived in Nashville, Tennessee. Over several immunoSEQ plates, each subset's genomic DNA was distributed in even portions. TCRdb's table, derived via immunoSEQ multiplex PCR, lists solely in-frame clones and lacks some. There are about 2 million clones in the sample; about 95% occur only once, and 0.13% lies in the top ten. Points from the study as a whole: Exclusively blood specimens were collected; tissue repertoires likely differ.

In the case of this clone: Its antigen is still unknown.

Germline lookup yields CDR1 ENHRY and CDR2 SYGVKD. V lost 2 bases, J lost 5 bases, and 11 bases lay in between. This CDR3 is 14 amino acids long. The sample taken for sequencing was naive CD4+ T cells sorted from blood. Subset defined: CD45RA+ positively selected. The chain has TRBV10-3 and TRBJ2-3; D is unresolved. This receptor was obtained from a man aged 18 to 30 in good health. The CDR3 region is CAISERALRDTQYF. The CDR3 DNA reads TGTGCCATCAGTGAGAGGGCTCTTCGAGATACGCAGTATTTT.